This T cell receptor beta chain was sequenced in a study of blood T cell repertoires in COVID-19. On the study more broadly: The United States, Italy and Spain provided the acute and convalescent COVID-19 samples.

Germline V CDR1 and CDR2: SGHDT, YYEEEE. The CDR3 runs 12 residues. The method was immunoSEQ multiplex PCR; TCRdb's version includes in-frame clones alone and lacks a portion of them. The data contain approximately 98,000 clones, over 80% of them singletons. This receptor was taken from a woman between 65 and 79 years old with acute or convalescent COVID-19. The rearrangement joins TRBV5-6 to TRBJ2-7, with D possibly being TRBD1 (5 bases). Sequenced sample: peripheral blood. CDR3 residues: CASSLVGHRPHV. The CDR3 DNA is TGTGCCAGCAGCTTGGTAGGACATAGGCCACACGTC.